One and the same sample provided the 25 T cell receptor beta chains below, sequenced in a study of cytomegalovirus exposure and HLA in healthy donors. Primers for the PCR totalled 60 Vbeta and 13 Jbeta. Data came from immunoSEQ multiplex PCR; TCRdb stores just in-frame clones and leaves some out. The sample lists about 150,000 clones; about four fifths were seen once. Sequencing was done on a sample of PBMCs. The receptors were gathered from a man in his fifties or sixties in good health and CMV-seropositive.

J is TRBJ1-5 and V is TRBV4-1; possible D gene TRBD1, 5 bases. This CDR3 contains 13 residues. Germline V gene data show CDR1 as MGHRA and CDR2 as YSYEKL. Trimming left V 1 base short and J 6 bases short, with 7 bases between. The CDR3 region is CASSQAQGQPQHF. CDR3 in DNA: TGCGCCAGCAGCCAAGCGCAGGGTCAGCCCCAGCATTTT.

V is TRBV6-6 and J is TRBJ1-4; TRBD1 matches at 7 bases. This CDR3 region has 16 residues. Unmatched junction bases numbered 7, after V lost 5 bases and J lost 1 base. Germline V gene data show CDR1 as MNHNY and CDR2 as SVGAGI (reference sequence). The CDR3 spells CASSVQGGVTNEKLFF. Written as DNA, the CDR3 is TGTGCCAGCAGTGTCCAGGGGGGAGTAACTAATGAAAAACTGTTTTTT.

The chain links TRBV10-2 to TRBJ2-1; 10 positions match TRBD2. Trimming at V came to 6 bases and at J to 7 bases, leaving 12 bases not matched to a gene. This CDR3 is 16 amino acids long. Germline CDR1 is WSHSY and CDR2 is SAAADI. CDR3 DNA sequence: TGCGCCAGCAGCCCCGATTCGGCTAGCGGGAGTAATGAGCAGTTCTTC. This sequence encodes CASSPDSASGSNEQFF.

This clone came up once. The rearrangement uses TRBV5-5 and TRBJ1-2, with 9 bases matching TRBD1. The V segment lost 3 bases and the J segment 9 bases; nucleotides outside the gene matches: 9. Germline values: CDR1 SGHKS, CDR2 YYEKEE (reference sequence). The CDR3 is 14 amino acids. CDR3 residues: CASSYTGGPSSYTF. The CDR3 DNA reads TGTGCCAGCAGCTATACAGGGGGCCCTTCGAGCTACACCTTC.

This clone turned up a few times. The CDR3 DNA reads as TGTGCCTGGAGGACAGGCCGGGACACTGAAGCTTTCTTT. Its protein product is CAWRTGRDTEAFF. V is TRBV30 and J is TRBJ1-1; TRBD1 might be the D (6 bases). This CDR3 has 13 residues. Trimming shortened V by 3 bases and J by 3 bases, and 11 bases separated the two germline ends. CDR1 and CDR2 from the germline V gene are GTSNPN and SVGIG (reference sequence).

The chain carries TRBV6-5 and TRBJ2-1; 9 bases agree with TRBD2. The CDR3 contains 13 residues. Germline lookup yields CDR1 MNHEY and CDR2 SVGAGI. The ends lost 6 bases at V and 10 bases at J; junction bases unmatched: 7. CDR3 sequence: CASSPGLATEQFF. The CDR3 DNA sequence: TGTGCCAGCAGCCCCGGACTAGCGACGGAGCAGTTCTTC.

The V gene is TRBV5-1, the J gene TRBJ2-3; possible D gene TRBD2, 7 bases. Trimming pared 0 bases from V and 0 bases from J, leaving 11 bases between. Germline V CDR1 and CDR2: SGHRS, YFSETQ. This CDR3 is built from 16 residues. CDR3 in DNA: TGCGCCAGCAGCTTGGAAGGGGGGGCTAGCACAGATACGCAGTATTTT. Translating it yields CASSLEGGASTDTQYF.

In this sample, this clone turned up a few times. The rearrangement joins TRBV6-5 to TRBJ2-7, with 9 bases matching TRBD2. Looked up from germline, CDR1 is MNHEY and CDR2 is SVGAGI. This CDR3 region has 15 residues. V was pared by 2 bases and J by 7 bases, with 9 bases of the junction left unmatched. CDR3 sequence reads: CASSYHYSGGREQYF. The CDR3 DNA is TGTGCCAGCAGTTACCACTATAGCGGGGGCAGGGAGCAGTACTTC.

This rearrangement joins TRBV10-3 to TRBJ2-1; 16 bases agree with TRBD2. CDR1 ENHRY and CDR2 SYGVKD come from the germline V gene. The V segment lost 8 bases and the J segment 2 bases; nucleotides outside the gene matches: 0. The length of the CDR3 is 15 residues. CDR3 loop: CAIGTSGGAYNEQFF. The CDR3 coding sequence is TGTGCCATCGGGACTAGCGGGGGGGCCTACAATGAGCAGTTCTTC.

This chain uses TRBV30 with TRBJ1-1, with D tentatively TRBD1 (5 bases). CDR1 is GTSNPN, CDR2 SVGIG, per germline (reference sequence). This CDR3 is 11 amino acids long. The V end lost 0 bases, the J end lost 11 bases, and 10 bases lay between the germline ends. The CDR3 spells CAWSVRTRAFF. The CDR3 DNA is TGTGCCTGGAGTGTTAGGACAAGGGCTTTCTTT.

The V gene is TRBV19, the J gene TRBJ1-1, with 9 bases fitting TRBD1. The CDR3 has 15 residues. Germline V CDR1 and CDR2: LNHDA, SQIVND (reference sequence). With 2 bases clipped from V and 4 bases from J, the junction kept 5 bases outside the gene matches. The CDR3 protein is CASSILGTGITEAFF. In DNA, the CDR3 is TGTGCCAGTAGTATATTAGGGACAGGGATCACTGAAGCTTTCTTT.

The V gene is TRBV10-1, the J gene TRBJ1-5, with 7 bases fitting TRBD1. Germline V CDR1 and CDR2: WNHNN, SYGVQD (reference sequence). The CDR3 contains 14 residues. With 3 bases clipped from V and 6 bases from J, the junction kept 5 bases outside the gene matches. The CDR3 spells CASSDRGEGQPQHF. In nucleotides, the CDR3 is TGCGCCAGCAGTGACAGGGGGGAAGGTCAGCCCCAGCATTTT.

In its sample, this clone was seen a few times. Written as DNA, the CDR3 is TGTGCCAGCCAAATACAGGGGGCCGAGGACACTGAAGCTTTCTTT. It encodes CASQIQGAEDTEAFF. The J gene is TRBJ1-1, the V gene TRBV18; 9 positions match TRBD1. V was clipped by 8 bases and J by 3 bases; unmatched bases: 10. Germline CDR1 reads KGHSH; CDR2 reads LQKENI. The CDR3 has 15 amino acids. The variable domain in full, with the rest retrieved from reference TRBV18 and TRBJ1-1, is NAGVMQNPRHLVRRRGQEARLRCSPMKGHSHVYWYRQLPEEGLKFMVYLQKENIIDESGMPKERFSAEFPKEGPSILRIQQVVRGDSAAYFCASQIQGAEDTEAFFGQGTRLTVV.

This rearrangement joins TRBV13 to TRBJ2-3; 7 nucleotides align to TRBD2. The CDR3 spans 15 residues. Germline V gene sequence: CDR1 PRHDT, CDR2 FYEKMQ (reference sequence). V lost 5 bases and J lost 1; bases outside the gene matches: 6. CDR3 residues: CASSPLSGGTDTQYF. CDR3 DNA: TGTGCCAGCAGCCCTCTAAGCGGGGGCACAGATACGCAGTATTTT.

As for this clone: The junction departs from the called germline gene at one end, perhaps through a read error. Here the CDR3 reads CASSPLTGPDTQYF. The CDR3 nucleotides read TGTGCTAGCAGCCCCCTGACAGGGCCCGATACGCAGTATTTT. This rearrangement joins TRBV7-7 to TRBJ2-3, with 7 bases aligning to TRBD1. The CDR3 sequence is 14 residues long. The germline V gene has CDR1 SSHAT and CDR2 FNYEAQ (reference sequence). Full variable domain (rest looked up from reference TRBV7-7 and TRBJ2-3): GAGVSQSPRYKVTKRGQDVTLRCDPISSHATLYWYQQALGQGPEFLTYFNYEAQPDKSGLPSDRFSAERPEGSISTLTIQRTEQRDSAMYRCASSPLTGPDTQYFGPGTRLTVL.

This clone appeared once. V usage is TRBV7-9 and J usage is TRBJ2-2; no clear D. In germline, CDR1 is SEHNR, CDR2 FQNEAQ (reference sequence). The V and J ends lost 4 bases and 4 bases respectively, with 7 bases between them. The CDR3 extends over 13 amino acids. The CDR3 protein is CASSSQVTGELFF. The DNA of the CDR3 is TGTGCCAGCAGCTCCCAGGTCACCGGGGAGCTGTTTTTT.

The chain recombines TRBV27 with TRBJ2-7; D is ambiguous. The CDR3 spans 11 residues. CDR1 MNHEY and CDR2 SMNVEV come from the germline V gene (reference sequence). Trimming took 4 bases from V and 2 from J, leaving 3 bases between them. As DNA, the CDR3 is TGTGCCAGCAGTTCCACCTACGAGCAGTACTTC. It specifies CASSSTYEQYF.

This clone was counted once. The chain uses TRBV5-4 and TRBJ2-3; a possible D gene is TRBD1 (6 bases). CDR3 length: 13 residues. Deletions cut 6 bases from V and 1 base from J, with 9 bases between. Germline V gives CDR1 SGHNT, CDR2 YYREEE (reference sequence). The CDR3 reads CASMDSRTDTQYF. The CDR3 DNA reads TGTGCCAGCATGGACAGCCGCACAGATACGCAGTATTTT.

The chain uses TRBV27 and TRBJ2-7; TRBD2 matches 7 bases. Germline values: CDR1 MNHEY, CDR2 SMNVEV (reference sequence). V lost 9 bases and J lost 5; bases outside the gene matches: 10. This CDR3 contains 13 residues. This CDR3 is CARGGEGIDEQYF. The DNA for the CDR3 is TGTGCCAGGGGGGGGGAGGGGATCGACGAGCAGTACTTC.

This clone was counted a few times. The chain couples TRBV2 to TRBJ2-7; 7 nucleotides agree with TRBD2. Germline V CDR1 and CDR2: SNHLY, FYNNEI. Losses at the gene ends were 5 bases for V and 2 bases for J; bases not matched to a gene: 6. The CDR3 consists of 14 residues. CDR3 nucleotide sequence: TGTGCCAGCAGTCTAGGACTAGACGCCTACGAGCAGTACTTC. Amino acids: CASSLGLDAYEQYF.

The chain has TRBV5-1 and TRBJ2-7, with D possibly TRBD2 on 5 matching bases. CDR1 is SGHRS, CDR2 YFSETQ, per germline. Trimming removed 0 bases from V and 6 bases from J, with 13 bases in between. The CDR3 has 14 amino acids. CDR3 loop: CASSLGTVLGEQYF. The CDR3, as DNA: TGCGCCAGCAGCTTGGGGACTGTGCTAGGCGAGCAGTACTTC.

J is TRBJ1-2 and V is TRBV25-1; TRBD1 might be the D (5 bases). CDR1 and CDR2 (germline): MGHDK, SYGVNS. The CDR3 sequence is 15 residues long. V was trimmed by 0 bases and J by 7 bases, leaving 15 bases between them. The CDR3 nucleotides read TGTGCCAGCAGTGAATACGCAGGTTTTAGGGGTGGCTACACCTTC. Translating it yields CASSEYAGFRGGYTF.

This clone was seen just once. The J gene is TRBJ2-5, the V gene TRBV9, with D unresolved. V was trimmed by 0 bases and J by 2 bases, leaving 8 bases between them. Germline V lookup: CDR1 SGDLS, CDR2 YYNGEE. The CDR3 has 14 amino acids. The CDR3 is CASSVGPLQETQYF. CDR3 DNA: TGTGCCAGCAGCGTAGGTCCACTGCAAGAGACCCAGTACTTC.

The rearrangement uses TRBV7-8 and TRBJ2-7, with D maybe TRBD2 (7 bases). With 5 bases removed from V and 0 bases from J, the gap between germline ends came to 17 bases. The germline V gene encodes CDR1 SGHVS and CDR2 FQNEAQ. The CDR3 contains 16 residues. In DNA form, the CDR3 reads TGTGCCAGCAGCCCCCAGGGGCGGGAGAGCTCCTACGAGCAGTACTTC. This sequence encodes CASSPQGRESSYEQYF.

Written as DNA, the CDR3 is TGTGCCAGCAGTCGACAGGGGGCAGGAAACACCATATATTTT. Translation gives CASSRQGAGNTIYF. The chain is built from TRBV6-6 and TRBJ1-3, with 10 bases fitting TRBD1. The CDR3 loop spans 14 amino acids. The germline gives CDR1 MNHNY, CDR2 SVGAGI (reference sequence). With V trimmed by 5 bases and J by 4 bases, 2 bases remained unmatched.